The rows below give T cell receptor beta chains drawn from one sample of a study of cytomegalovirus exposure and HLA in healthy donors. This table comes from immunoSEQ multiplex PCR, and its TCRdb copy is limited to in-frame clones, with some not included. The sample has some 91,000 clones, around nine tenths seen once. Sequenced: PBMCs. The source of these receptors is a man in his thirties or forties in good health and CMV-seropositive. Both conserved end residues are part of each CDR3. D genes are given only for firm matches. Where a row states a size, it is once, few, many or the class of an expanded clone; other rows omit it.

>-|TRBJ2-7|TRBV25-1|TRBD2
CASSEYGRGVIPDEQYF
TGTGCCAGCAGTGAATACGGGCGGGGGGTAATTCCTGACGAGCAGTACTTC
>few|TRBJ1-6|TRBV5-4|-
CASSPSFTYNSPLHF
TGTGCCAGCAGCCCGAGTTTCACCTATAATTCACCCCTCCACTTT
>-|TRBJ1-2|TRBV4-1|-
CASSQAQAGYGYTF
TGCGCCAGCAGCCAAGCGCAGGCGGGCTATGGCTACACCTTC
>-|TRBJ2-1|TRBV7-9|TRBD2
CASSLVLAGGNEQFF
TGTGCCAGCAGCTTAGTACTAGCGGGAGGAAATGAGCAGTTCTTC
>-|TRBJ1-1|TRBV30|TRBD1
CAWSGIGTENTEAFF
TGTGCCTGGAGTGGCATAGGGACAGAGAACACTGAAGCTTTCTTT
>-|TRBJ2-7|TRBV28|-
CASRGSYEQYF
TGTGCCAGCAGGGGGAGCTACGAGCAGTACTTC
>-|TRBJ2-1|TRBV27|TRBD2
CASSLSRVAGGFYEQFF
TGTGCCAGCAGTTTATCTAGGGTAGCGGGAGGTTTCTATGAGCAGTTCTTC
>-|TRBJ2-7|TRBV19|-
CASSISSYEQYF
TGTGCCAGTAGTATTTCTTCCTACGAGCAGTACTTC
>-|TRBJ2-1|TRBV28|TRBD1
CASSLRDRGSDYEQFF
TGTGCCAGCAGTTTAAGGGACAGGGGTTCCGACTATGAGCAGTTCTTC
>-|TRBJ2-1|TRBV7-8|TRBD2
CASSLARGIRLAGGYNEQFF
TGTGCCAGCAGCTTAGCGCGGGGGATACGACTAGCGGGAGGGTACAATGAGCAGTTCTTC
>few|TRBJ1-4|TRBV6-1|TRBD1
CASSESAGQGREKLFF
TGTGCCAGCAGTGAATCGGCAGGACAGGGGCGGGAAAAACTGTTTTTT
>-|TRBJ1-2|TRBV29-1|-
CSVEKNRVRNYGYTF
TGCAGCGTTGAAAAGAACCGGGTGAGAAACTATGGCTACACCTTC
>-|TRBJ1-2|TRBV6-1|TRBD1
CASSRQGVGYGYTF
TGTGCCAGCAGCCGACAGGGAGTAGGGTATGGCTACACCTTC
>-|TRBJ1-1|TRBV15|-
CATSRGEGVNGEAFF
TGTGCCACCAGCAGAGGTGAGGGGGTGAACGGTGAAGCTTTCTTT
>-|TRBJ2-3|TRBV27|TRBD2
CASAGGPDTQYF
TGTGCCAGCGCGGGAGGTCCAGATACGCAGTATTTT
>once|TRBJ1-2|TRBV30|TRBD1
CAWSSGTGGNYGYTF
TGTGCCTGGAGTTCGGGGACAGGGGGCAACTATGGCTACACCTTC
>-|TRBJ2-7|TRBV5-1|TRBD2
CASSFSGSNYEQYF
TGCGCCAGCAGCTTCAGCGGGAGTAACTACGAGCAGTACTTC
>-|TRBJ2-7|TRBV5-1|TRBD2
CASSLERERDEQYF
TGCGCCAGCAGCTTGGAGCGGGAGAGGGACGAGCAGTACTTC
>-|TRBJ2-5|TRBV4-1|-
CASSYQGTPQETQYF
TGCGCCAGCAGCTACCAGGGTACCCCACAAGAGACCCAGTACTTC
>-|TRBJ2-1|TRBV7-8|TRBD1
CASSLLAVGTGIYNEQFF
TGTGCCAGCAGCTTATTGGCCGTGGGGACAGGGATCTACAATGAGCAGTTCTTC
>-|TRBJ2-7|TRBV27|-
CASRLRRSYEQYF
TGTGCCAGCAGGTTGAGGCGATCGTACGAGCAGTACTTC
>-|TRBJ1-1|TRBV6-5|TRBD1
CASSEGTANTEAFF
TGTGCCAGCAGTGAAGGGACAGCGAACACTGAAGCTTTCTTT
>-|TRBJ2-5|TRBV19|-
CASSMSNQETQYF
TGTGCCAGTAGTATGAGTAACCAAGAGACCCAGTACTTC
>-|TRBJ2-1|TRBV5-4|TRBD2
CASSTRTSGRNNEQFF
TGTGCCAGCAGCACCCGGACTAGCGGGAGAAACAATGAGCAGTTCTTC